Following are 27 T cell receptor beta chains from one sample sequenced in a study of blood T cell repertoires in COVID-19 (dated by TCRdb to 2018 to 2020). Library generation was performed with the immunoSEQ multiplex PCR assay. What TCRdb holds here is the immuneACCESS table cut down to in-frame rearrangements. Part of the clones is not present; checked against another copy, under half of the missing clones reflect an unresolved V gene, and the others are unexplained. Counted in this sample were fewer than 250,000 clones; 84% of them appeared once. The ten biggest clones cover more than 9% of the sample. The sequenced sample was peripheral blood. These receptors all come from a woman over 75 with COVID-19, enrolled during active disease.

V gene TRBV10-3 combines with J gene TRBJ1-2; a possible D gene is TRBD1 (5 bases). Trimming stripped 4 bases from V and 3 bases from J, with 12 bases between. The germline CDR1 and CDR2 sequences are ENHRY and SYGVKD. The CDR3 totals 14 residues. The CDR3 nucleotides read TGTGCCATCAGTGGGGGCACGGTTGACTATGGCTACACCTTC. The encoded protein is CAISGGTVDYGYTF.

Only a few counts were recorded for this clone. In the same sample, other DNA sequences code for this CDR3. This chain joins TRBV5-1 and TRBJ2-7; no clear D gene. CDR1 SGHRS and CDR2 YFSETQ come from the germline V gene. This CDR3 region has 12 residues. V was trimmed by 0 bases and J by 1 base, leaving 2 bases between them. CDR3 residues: CASSLVSYEQYF. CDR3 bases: TGCGCCAGCAGCTTGGTATCCTACGAGCAGTACTTC.

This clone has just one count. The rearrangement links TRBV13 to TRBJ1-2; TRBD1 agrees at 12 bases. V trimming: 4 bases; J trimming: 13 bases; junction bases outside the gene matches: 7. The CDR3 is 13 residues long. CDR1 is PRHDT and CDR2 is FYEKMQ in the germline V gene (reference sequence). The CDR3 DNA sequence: TGTGCCAGCAGCTCCAAGGGACAGGGGGCGGGCACCTTC. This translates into CASSSKGQGAGTF.

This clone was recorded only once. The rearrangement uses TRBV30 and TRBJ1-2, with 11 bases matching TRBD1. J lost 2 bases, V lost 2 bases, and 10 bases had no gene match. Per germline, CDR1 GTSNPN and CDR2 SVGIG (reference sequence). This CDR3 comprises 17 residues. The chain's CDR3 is CAWSPRTGGSKNYGYTF. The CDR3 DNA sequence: TGTGCCTGGAGTCCCCGGACAGGGGGCTCCAAGAACTATGGCTACACCTTC.

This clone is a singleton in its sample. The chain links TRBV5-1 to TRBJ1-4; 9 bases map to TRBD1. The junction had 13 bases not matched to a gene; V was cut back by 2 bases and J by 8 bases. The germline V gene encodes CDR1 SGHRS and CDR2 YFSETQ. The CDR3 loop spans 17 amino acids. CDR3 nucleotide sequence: TGCGCCAGCAGCTTACTATACGACAGGGGGTTAGGGGAAAAACTGTTTTTT. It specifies CASSLLYDRGLGEKLFF.

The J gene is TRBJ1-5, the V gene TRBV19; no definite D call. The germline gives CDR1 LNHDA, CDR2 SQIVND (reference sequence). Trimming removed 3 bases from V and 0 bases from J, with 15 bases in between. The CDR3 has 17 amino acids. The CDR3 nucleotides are TGTGCCAGTAGTATGCCCCGGGGAGTTGATAGCAATCAGCCCCAGCATTTT. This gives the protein CASSMPRGVDSNQPQHF.

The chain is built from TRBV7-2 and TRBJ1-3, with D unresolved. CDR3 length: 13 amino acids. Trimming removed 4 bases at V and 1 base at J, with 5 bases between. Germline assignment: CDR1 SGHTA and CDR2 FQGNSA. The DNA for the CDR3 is TGTGCCAGCAGCTCCGGTTCTGGAAACACCATATATTTT. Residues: CASSSGSGNTIYF.

The CDR3 nucleotides read TGCGCCAGCAGCTCGACTAGTTCCACCGGGGAGCTGTTTTTT. Translating it yields CASSSTSSTGELFF. The chain combines TRBV5-1 with TRBJ2-2; tentatively, D is TRBD2 (6 bases). CDR3 length: 14 amino acids. CDR1 SGHRS and CDR2 YFSETQ come from the germline V gene. The V and J ends lost 3 bases and 4 bases respectively, with 10 bases between them.

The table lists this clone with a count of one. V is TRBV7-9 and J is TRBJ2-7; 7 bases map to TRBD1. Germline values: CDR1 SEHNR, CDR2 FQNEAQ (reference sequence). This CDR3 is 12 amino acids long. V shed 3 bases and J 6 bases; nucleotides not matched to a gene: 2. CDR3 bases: TGTGCCAGCAGCTTGACAGGGATCGAGCAGTACGTC. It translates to CASSLTGIEQYV.

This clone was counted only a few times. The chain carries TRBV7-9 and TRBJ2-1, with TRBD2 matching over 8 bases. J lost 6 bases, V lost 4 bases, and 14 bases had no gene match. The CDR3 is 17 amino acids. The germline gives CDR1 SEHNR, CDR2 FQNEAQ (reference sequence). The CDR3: CASSSPGREGNLNEQFF. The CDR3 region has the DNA TGTGCCAGCAGCTCTCCCGGGAGGGAGGGGAATCTCAATGAGCAGTTCTTC.

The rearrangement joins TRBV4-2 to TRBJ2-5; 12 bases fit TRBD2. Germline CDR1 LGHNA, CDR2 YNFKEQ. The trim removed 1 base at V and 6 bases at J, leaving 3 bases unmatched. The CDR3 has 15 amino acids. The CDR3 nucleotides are TGTGCCAGCAGCCAAGGGCTAGCGGGGGGGCAGACCCAGTACTTC. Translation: CASSQGLAGGQTQYF.

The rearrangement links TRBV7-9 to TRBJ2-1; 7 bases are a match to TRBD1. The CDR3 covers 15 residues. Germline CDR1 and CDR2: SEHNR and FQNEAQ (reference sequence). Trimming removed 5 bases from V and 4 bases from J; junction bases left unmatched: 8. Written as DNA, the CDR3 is TGTGCCAGCAGCATGAGGAACAGGGGTTACAATGAGCAGTTCTTC. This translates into CASSMRNRGYNEQFF.

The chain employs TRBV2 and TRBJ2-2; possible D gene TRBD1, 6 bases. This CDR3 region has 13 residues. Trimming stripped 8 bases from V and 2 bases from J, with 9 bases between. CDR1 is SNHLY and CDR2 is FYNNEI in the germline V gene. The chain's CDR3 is CASGGQNTGELFF. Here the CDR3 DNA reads TGTGCCAGCGGGGGCCAAAACACCGGGGAGCTGTTTTTT.

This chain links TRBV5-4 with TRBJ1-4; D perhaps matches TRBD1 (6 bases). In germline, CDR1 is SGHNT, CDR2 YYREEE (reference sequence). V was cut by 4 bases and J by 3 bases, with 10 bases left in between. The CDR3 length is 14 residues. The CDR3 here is CASSEQGPNEKLFF. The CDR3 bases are TGTGCCAGCAGCGAACAGGGTCCTAATGAAAAACTGTTTTTT.

CDR3 sequence reads: CASSPIGDSEQYV. Written as DNA, the CDR3 is TGTGCCAGCTCACCAATCGGGGACTCCGAGCAGTACGTC. The chain is built from TRBV18 and TRBJ2-7, with D possibly matching TRBD2 (6 bases). The CDR3 totals 13 residues. Trimming cost V 2 bases and J 6 bases, with 11 bases left between them. CDR1 is KGHSH and CDR2 is LQKENI in the germline V gene.

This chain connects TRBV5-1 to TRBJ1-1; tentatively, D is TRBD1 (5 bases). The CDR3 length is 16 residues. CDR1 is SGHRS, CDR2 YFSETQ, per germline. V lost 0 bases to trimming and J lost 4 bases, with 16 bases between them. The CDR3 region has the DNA TGCGCCAGCAGCTTGGGGCCGAGACAGCGGGGCACTGAAGCTTTCTTT. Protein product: CASSLGPRQRGTEAFF.

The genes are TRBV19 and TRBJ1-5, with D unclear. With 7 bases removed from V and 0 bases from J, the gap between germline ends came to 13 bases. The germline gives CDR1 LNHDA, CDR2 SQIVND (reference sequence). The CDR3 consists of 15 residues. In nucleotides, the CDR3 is TGTGCCAGTATTGACACCGGCCATAGCAATCAGCCCCAGCATTTT. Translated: CASIDTGHSNQPQHF. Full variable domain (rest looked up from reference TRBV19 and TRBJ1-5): DGGITQSPKYLFRKEGQNVTLSCEQNLNHDAMYWYRQDPGQGLRLIYYSQIVNDFQKGDIAEGYSVSREKKESFPLTVTSAQKNPTAFYLCASIDTGHSNQPQHFGDGTRLSIL.

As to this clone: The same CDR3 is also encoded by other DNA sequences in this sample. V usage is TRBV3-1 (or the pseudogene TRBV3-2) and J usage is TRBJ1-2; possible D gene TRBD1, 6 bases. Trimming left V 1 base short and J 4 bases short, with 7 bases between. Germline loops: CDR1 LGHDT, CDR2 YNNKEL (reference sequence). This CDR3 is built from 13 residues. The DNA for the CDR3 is TGTGCCAGCAGCCAAGGAGGGGGCTATGGCTACACCTTC. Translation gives CASSQGGGYGYTF.

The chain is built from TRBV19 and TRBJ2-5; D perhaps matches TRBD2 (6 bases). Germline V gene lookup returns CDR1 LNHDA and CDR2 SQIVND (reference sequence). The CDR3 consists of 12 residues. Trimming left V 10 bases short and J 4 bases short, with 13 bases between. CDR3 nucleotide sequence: TGTGCCACCTCGGAGGGAAGAGAGACCCAGTACTTC. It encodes CATSEGRETQYF.

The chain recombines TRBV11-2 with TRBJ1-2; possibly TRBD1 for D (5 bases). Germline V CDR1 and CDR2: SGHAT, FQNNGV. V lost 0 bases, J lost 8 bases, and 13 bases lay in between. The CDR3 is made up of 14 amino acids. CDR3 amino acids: CASSLDLDTKGYTF. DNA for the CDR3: TGTGCCAGCAGCTTAGACTTGGACACAAAAGGCTACACCTTC.

The CDR3 region has the DNA TGCGCCAGCAGCCAAGGGCTGGAGGGCCCCGGTGCGTTCTTC. The encoded protein is CASSQGLEGPGAFF. The chain links TRBV4-1 to TRBJ2-1; D is perhaps TRBD2 (6 bases). Germline CDR1 reads MGHRA; CDR2 reads YSYEKL. The CDR3 runs to 14 residues. Trimming stripped 1 base from V and 15 bases from J, with 19 bases between.

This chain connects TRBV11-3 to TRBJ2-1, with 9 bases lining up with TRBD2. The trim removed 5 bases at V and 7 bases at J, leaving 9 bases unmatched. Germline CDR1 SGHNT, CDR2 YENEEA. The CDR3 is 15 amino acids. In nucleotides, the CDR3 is TGTGCCAGCAGCAAGACTAGCGGCCTGGGGAATGAGCAGTTCTTC. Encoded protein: CASSKTSGLGNEQFF. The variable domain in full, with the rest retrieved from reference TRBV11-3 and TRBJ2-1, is EAGVVQSPRYKIIEKKQPVAFWCNPISGHNTLYWYLQNLGQGPELLIRYENEEAVDDSQLPKDRFSAERLKGVDSTLKIQPAELGDSAVYLCASSKTSGLGNEQFFGPGTRLTVL.

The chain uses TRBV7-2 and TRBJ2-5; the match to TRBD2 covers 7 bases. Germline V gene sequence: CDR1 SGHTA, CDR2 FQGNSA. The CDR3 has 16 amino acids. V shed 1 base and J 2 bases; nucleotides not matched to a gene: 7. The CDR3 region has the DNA TGTGCCAGCAGCTTAGTGGGATTGGGGGGGCAAGAGACCCAGTACTTC. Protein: CASSLVGLGGQETQYF.

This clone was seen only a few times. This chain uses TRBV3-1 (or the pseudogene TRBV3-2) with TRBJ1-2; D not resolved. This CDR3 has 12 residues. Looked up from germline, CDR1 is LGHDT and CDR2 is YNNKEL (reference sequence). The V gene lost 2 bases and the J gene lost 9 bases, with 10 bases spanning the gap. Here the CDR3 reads CASSQLTGSYTF. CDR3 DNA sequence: TGTGCCAGCAGCCAATTAACCGGGAGCTACACCTTC.

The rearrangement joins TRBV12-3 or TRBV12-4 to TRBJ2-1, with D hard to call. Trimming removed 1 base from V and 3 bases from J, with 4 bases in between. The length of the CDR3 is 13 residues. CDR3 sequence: CASSLGSYNEQFF. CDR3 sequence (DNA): TGTGCCAGCAGTTTAGGCAGCTACAATGAGCAGTTCTTC.

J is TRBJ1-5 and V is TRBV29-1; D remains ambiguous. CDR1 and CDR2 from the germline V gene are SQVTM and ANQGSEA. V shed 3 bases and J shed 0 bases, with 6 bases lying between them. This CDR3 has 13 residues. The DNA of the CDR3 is TGCAGCGTTGAGGCGGATAGCAATCAGCCCCAGCATTTT. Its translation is CSVEADSNQPQHF.

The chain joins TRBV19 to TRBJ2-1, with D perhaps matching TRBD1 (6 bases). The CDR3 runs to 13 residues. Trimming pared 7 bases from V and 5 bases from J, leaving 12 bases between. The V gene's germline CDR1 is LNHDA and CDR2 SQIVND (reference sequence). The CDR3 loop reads CASKVGGNNEQFF. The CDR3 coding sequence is TGTGCCAGTAAAGTAGGGGGTAACAATGAGCAGTTCTTC. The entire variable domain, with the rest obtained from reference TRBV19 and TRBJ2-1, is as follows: DGGITQSPKYLFRKEGQNVTLSCEQNLNHDAMYWYRQDPGQGLRLIYYSQIVNDFQKGDIAEGYSVSREKKESFPLTVTSAQKNPTAFYLCASKVGGNNEQFFGPGTRLTVL.